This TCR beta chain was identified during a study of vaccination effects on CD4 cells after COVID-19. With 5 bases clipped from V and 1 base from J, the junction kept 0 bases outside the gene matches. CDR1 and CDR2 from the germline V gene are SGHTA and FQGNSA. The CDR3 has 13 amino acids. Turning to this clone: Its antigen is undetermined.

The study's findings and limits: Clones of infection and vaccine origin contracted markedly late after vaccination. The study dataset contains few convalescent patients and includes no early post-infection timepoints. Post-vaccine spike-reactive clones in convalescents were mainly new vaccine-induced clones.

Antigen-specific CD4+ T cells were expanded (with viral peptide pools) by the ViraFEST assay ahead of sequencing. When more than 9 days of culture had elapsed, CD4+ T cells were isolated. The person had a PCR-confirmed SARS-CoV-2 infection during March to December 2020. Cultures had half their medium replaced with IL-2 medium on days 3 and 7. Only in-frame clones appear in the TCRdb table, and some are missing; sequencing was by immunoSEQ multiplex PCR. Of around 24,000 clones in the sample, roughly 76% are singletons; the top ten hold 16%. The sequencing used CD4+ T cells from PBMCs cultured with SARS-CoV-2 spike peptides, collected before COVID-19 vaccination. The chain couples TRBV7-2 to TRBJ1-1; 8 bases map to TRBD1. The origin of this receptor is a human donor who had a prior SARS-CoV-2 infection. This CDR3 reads CASSGQGNTEAFF. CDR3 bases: TGTGCCAGCAGCGGACAGGGGAACACTGAAGCTTTCTTT.